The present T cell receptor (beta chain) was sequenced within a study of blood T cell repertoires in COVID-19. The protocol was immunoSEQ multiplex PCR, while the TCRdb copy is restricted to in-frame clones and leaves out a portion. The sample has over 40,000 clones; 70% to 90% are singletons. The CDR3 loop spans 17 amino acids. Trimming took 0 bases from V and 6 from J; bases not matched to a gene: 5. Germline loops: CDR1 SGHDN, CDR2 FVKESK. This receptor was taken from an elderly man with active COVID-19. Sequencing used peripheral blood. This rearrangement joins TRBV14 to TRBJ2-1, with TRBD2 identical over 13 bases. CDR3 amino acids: CASSQELAGGDANEQFF. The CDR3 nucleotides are TGTGCCAGCAGCCAAGAACTAGCGGGAGGGGATGCCAATGAGCAGTTCTTC.